In this sample, the clone carrying this T cell receptor (beta chain) turned up once. Here immunoSEQ multiplex PCR was the method, and the copy in TCRdb shows in-frame clones only, minus some. This sample has 90,000 to 150,000 clones, with approximately 95% found just once. This entry is derived from a study of T cell changes during pregnancy in multiple sclerosis. This CDR3 is built from 16 residues. The germline V and J ends were trimmed by 2 bases and 1 base, with 14 bases remaining between them. Germline V gene sequence: CDR1 MGHRA, CDR2 YSYEKL. The sequenced sample was peripheral blood, obtained before pregnancy. The clonotype was recovered from a female donor with multiple sclerosis, enrolled in a pregnancy study. V gene TRBV4-1 combines with J gene TRBJ1-1, with D unclear. The CDR3 spells CASSQSGVNPNTEAFF. In DNA, the CDR3 is TGCGCCAGCAGCCAATCGGGTGTCAACCCGAACACTGAAGCTTTCTTT.